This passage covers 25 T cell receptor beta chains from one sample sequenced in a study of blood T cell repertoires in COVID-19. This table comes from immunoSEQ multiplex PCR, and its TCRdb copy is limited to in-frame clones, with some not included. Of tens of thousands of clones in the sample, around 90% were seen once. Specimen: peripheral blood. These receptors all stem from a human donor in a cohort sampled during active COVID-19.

CDR3 coding DNA: TGTGCCAGCAGTTTTTCACCGGGACAGAAGGCTGAAGCTTTCTTT. Translated: CASSFSPGQKAEAFF. The chain is built from TRBV6-5 and TRBJ1-1; 7 bases fit TRBD1. The germline V gene has CDR1 MNHEY and CDR2 SVGAGI. The CDR3 has 15 residues. V dropped 4 bases and J dropped 6; count of bases not matched to a gene: 11.

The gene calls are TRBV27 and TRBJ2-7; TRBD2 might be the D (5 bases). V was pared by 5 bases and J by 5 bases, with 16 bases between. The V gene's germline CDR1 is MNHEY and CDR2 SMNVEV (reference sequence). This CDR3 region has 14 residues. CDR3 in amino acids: CASSRVEGSHEQYF. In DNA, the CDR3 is TGTGCCAGCAGTAGAGTTGAGGGAAGCCACGAGCAGTACTTC.

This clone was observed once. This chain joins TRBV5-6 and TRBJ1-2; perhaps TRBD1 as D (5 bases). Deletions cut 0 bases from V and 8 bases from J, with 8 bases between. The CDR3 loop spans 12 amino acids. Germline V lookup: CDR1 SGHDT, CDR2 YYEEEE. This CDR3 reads CASSLAGNGYTF. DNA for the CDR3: TGTGCCAGCAGCTTGGCAGGGAACGGCTACACCTTC. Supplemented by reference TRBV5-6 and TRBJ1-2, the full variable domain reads DAGVTQSPTHLIKTRGQQVTLRCSPKSGHDTVSWYQQALGQGPQFIFQYYEEEERQRGNFPDRFSGHQFPNYSSELNVNALLLGDSALYLCASSLAGNGYTFGSGTRLTVV.

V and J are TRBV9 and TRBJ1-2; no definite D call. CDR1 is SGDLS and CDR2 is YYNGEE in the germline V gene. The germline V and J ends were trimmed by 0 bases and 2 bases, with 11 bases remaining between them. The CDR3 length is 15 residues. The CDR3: CASSVGTGPNYGYTF. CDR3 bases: TGTGCCAGCAGCGTAGGCACGGGTCCCAACTATGGCTACACCTTC.

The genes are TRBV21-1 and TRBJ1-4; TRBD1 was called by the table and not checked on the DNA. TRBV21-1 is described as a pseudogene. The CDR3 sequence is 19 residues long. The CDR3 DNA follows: TGTGCCAGCAGCGCAACTCTCCGGGACAGGTTCTCGTTAAGTGAAAAACTGTTTTTT. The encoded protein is CASSATLRDRFSLSEKLFF.

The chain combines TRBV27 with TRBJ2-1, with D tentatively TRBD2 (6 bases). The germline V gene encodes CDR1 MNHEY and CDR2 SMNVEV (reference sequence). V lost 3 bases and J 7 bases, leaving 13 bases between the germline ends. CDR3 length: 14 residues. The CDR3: CASSFGGTWNEQFF. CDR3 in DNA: TGTGCCAGCAGTTTCGGGGGAACCTGGAATGAGCAGTTCTTC.

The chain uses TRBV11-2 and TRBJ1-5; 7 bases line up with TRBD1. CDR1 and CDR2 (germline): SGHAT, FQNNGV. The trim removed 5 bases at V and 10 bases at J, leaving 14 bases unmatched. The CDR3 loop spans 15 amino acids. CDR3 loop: CASSERRGPNRPQHF. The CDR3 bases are TGTGCCAGCAGCGAGAGAAGGGGGCCTAATCGACCCCAGCATTTT.

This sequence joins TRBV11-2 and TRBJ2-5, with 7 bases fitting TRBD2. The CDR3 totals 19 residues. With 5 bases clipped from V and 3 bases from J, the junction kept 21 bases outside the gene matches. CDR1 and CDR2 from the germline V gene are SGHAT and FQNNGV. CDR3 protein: CASSRPPLWGGWTKETQYF. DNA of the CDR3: TGTGCCAGCAGCCGCCCCCCCCTGTGGGGGGGGTGGACCAAAGAGACCCAGTACTTC.

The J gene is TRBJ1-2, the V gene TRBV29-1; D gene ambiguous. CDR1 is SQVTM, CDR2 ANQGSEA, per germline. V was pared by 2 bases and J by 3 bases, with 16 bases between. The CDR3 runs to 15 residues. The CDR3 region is CSVEIDTGTYYGYTF. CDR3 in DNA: TGCAGCGTTGAAATCGACACTGGAACCTACTATGGCTACACCTTC.

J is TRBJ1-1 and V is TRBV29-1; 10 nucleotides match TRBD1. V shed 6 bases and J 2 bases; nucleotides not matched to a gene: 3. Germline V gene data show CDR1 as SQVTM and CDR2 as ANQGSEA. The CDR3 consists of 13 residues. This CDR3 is CSVTGGLNTEAFF. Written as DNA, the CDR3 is TGCAGCGTGACAGGGGGCCTTAACACTGAAGCTTTCTTT.

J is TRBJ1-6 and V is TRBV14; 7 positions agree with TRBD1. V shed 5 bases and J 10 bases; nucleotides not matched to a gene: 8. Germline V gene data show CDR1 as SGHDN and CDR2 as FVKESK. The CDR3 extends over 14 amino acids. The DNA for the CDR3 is TGTGCCAGCAGCGTTTCCCGGGACAGCTCACCCCTCCACTTT. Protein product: CASSVSRDSSPLHF.

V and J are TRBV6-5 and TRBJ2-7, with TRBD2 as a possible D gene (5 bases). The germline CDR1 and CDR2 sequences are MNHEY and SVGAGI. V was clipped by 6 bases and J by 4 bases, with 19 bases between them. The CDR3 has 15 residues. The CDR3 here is CASSRFGGRRYEQYF. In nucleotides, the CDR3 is TGTGCCAGCAGCAGATTTGGCGGGCGCCGGTACGAGCAGTACTTC.

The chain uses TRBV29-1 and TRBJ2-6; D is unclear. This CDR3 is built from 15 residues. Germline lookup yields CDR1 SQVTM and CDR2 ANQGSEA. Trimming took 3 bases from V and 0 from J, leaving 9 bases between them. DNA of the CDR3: TGCAGCGTTGAGATTCGGTCCTCTGGGGCCAACGTCCTGACTTTC. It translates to CSVEIRSSGANVLTF.

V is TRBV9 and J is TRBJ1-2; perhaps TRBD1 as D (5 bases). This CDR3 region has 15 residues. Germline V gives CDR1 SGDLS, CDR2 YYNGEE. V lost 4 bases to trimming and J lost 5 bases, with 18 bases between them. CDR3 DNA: TGTGCCAGCAGCCCCGGGGCAGGGACTTTTTATGGCTACACCTTC. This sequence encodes CASSPGAGTFYGYTF.

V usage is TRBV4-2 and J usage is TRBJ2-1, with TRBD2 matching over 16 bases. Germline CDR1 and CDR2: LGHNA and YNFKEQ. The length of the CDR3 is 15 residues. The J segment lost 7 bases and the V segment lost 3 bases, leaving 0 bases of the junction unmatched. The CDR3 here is CASSQGLAGGNEQFF. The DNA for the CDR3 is TGTGCCAGCAGCCAGGGACTAGCGGGAGGGAATGAGCAGTTCTTC.

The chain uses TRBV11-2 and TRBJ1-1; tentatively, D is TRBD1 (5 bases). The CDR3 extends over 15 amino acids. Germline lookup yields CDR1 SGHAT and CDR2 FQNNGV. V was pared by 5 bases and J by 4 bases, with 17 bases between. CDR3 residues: CASSPSLGPGTEAFF. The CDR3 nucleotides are TGTGCCAGCAGCCCTTCTCTGGGGCCGGGCACTGAAGCTTTCTTT.

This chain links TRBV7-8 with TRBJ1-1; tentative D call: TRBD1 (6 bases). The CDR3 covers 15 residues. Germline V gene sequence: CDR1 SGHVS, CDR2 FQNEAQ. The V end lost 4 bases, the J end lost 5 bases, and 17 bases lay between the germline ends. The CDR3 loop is CASSSPGGGRTEAFF. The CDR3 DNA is TGTGCCAGCAGCTCTCCCGGGGGGGGGCGGACTGAAGCTTTCTTT.

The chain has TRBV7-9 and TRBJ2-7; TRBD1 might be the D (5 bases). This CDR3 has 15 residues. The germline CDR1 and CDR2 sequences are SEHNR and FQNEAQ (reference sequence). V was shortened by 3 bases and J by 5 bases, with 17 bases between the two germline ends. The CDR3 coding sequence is TGTGCCAGCAGCTTTGGGGCCTCCATTGTCCACGAGCAGTACTTC. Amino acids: CASSFGASIVHEQYF. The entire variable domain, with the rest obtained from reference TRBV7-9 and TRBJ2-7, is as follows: DTGVSQNPRHKITKRGQNVTFRCDPISEHNRLYWYRQTLGQGPEFLTYFQNEAQLEKSRLLSDRFSAERPKGSFSTLEIQRTEQGDSAMYLCASSFGASIVHEQYFGPGTRLTVT.

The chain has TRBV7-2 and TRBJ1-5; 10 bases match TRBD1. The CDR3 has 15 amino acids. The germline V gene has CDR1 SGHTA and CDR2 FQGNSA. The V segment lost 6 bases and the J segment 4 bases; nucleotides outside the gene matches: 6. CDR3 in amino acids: CASRPTGGRNQPQHF. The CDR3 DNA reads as TGTGCCAGCAGGCCGACAGGGGGCCGGAATCAGCCCCAGCATTTT.

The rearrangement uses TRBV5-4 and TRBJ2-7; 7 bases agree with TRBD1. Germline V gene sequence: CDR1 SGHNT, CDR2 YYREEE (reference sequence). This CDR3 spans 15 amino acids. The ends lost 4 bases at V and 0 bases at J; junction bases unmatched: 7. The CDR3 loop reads CASSPDRDLSYEQYF. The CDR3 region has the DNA TGTGCCAGCAGCCCCGACAGGGACCTCTCCTACGAGCAGTACTTC.

The CDR3 reads CASSLPSGVRKGTQYF. The CDR3 coding sequence is TGTGCCAGCAGCTTGCCTAGCGGGGTCCGCAAAGGGACCCAGTACTTC. The chain recombines TRBV5-6 with TRBJ2-5; 9 nucleotides align to TRBD2. Germline V CDR1 and CDR2: SGHDT, YYEEEE. The CDR3 runs 16 residues. The junction had 11 bases not matched to a gene; V was cut back by 1 base and J by 7 bases.

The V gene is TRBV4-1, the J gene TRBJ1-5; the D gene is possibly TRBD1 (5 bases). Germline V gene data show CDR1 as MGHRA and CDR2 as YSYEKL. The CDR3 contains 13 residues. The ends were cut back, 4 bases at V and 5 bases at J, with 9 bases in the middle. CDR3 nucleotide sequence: TGCGCCAGCAGCCTTGGGGGGGATCAGCCCCAGCATTTT. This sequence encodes CASSLGGDQPQHF.

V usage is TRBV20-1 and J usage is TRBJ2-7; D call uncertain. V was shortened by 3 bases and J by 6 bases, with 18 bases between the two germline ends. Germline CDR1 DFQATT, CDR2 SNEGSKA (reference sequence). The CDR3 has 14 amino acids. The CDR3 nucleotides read TGCAGTGCTAGTCCCTTCCAGGCAGCACCCGAGCAGTACTTC. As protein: CSASPFQAAPEQYF.

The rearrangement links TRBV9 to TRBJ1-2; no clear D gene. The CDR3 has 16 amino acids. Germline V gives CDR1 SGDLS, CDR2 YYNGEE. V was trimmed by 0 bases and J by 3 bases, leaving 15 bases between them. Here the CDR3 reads CASSVEMTGKHYGYTF. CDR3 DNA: TGTGCCAGCAGCGTAGAAATGACGGGGAAGCACTATGGCTACACCTTC.

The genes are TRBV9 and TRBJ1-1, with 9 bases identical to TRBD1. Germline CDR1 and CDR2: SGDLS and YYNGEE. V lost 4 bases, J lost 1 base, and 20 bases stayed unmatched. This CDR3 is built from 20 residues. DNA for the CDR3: TGTGCCAGCAGCTCTAGGGACAGGGACATACTGAGAAGGGAGAACACTGAAGCTTTCTTT. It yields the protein CASSSRDRDILRRENTEAFF.